The TCR beta chain described here comes from a study of T cell responses to AZD1222 COVID-19 vaccine. Study-wide results and caveats: Spike-specific TCR breadth rose after two AZD1222 doses, and depth rose as well.

The assay was immunoSEQ multiplex PCR, and TCRdb's table has in-frame clones only and misses some. The sample has 75,000 to 95,000 clones, 85% seen once; the top ten hold 4.5%. The CDR3 covers 15 residues. The germline V and J ends were trimmed by 4 bases and 2 bases, with 12 bases remaining between them. Germline V lookup: CDR1 SGHNT, CDR2 YYREEE (reference sequence). On this clone itself: Its target is not known.

The V gene is TRBV5-4, the J gene TRBJ2-2; D perhaps matches TRBD1 (6 bases). The sample in question was peripheral blood, obtained 28 days after the second AZD1222 dose. This clonotype was obtained from an adult who received the AZD1222 COVID-19 vaccine. CDR3 bases: TGTGCCAGCAGCGACCGACAGGCAAACACCGGGGAGCTGTTTTTT. This encodes CASSDRQANTGELFF.